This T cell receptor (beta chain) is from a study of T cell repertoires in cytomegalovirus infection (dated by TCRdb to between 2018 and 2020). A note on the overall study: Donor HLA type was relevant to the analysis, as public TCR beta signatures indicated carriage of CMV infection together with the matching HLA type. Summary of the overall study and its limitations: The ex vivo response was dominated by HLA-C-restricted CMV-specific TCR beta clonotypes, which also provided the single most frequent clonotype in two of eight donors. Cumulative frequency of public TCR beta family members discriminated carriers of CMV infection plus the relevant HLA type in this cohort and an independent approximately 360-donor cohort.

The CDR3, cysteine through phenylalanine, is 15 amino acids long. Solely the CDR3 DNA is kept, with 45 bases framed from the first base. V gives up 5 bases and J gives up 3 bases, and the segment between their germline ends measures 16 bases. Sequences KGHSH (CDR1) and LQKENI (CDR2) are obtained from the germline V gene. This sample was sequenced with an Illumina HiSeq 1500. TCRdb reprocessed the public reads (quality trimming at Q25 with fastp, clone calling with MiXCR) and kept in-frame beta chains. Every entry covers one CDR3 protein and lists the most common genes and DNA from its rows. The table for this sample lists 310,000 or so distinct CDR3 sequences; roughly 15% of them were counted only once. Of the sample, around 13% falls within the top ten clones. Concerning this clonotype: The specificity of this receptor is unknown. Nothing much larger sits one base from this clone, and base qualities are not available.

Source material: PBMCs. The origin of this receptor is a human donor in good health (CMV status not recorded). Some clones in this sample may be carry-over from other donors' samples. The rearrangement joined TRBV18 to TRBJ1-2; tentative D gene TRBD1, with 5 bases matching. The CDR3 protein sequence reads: CASSTYRDGDYGYTF. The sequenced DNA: TGTGCCAGCTCAACATACCGGGACGGCGACTATGGCTACACCTTC.